This T cell receptor (beta chain) originates from a study of blood T cell repertoires in COVID-19. TCRdb keeps only in-frame clones here, not all; method: immunoSEQ multiplex PCR. The sample lists about 250,000 clones, 88% occurring once. The ends were cut back, 5 bases at V and 5 bases at J, with 15 bases in the middle. The CDR3 contains 14 residues. Germline V lookup: CDR1 MNHEY, CDR2 SVGAGI. The receptor was derived from a woman aged 40 to 55 who had recovered from COVID-19. The rearrangement uses TRBV6-5 and TRBJ1-2, with D possibly being TRBD1 (5 bases). The sequencing sample was made of peripheral blood. CDR3: CASSLRTSGYGYTF. The CDR3 DNA reads as TGTGCCAGCAGTCTACGGACATCTGGGTATGGCTACACCTTC.